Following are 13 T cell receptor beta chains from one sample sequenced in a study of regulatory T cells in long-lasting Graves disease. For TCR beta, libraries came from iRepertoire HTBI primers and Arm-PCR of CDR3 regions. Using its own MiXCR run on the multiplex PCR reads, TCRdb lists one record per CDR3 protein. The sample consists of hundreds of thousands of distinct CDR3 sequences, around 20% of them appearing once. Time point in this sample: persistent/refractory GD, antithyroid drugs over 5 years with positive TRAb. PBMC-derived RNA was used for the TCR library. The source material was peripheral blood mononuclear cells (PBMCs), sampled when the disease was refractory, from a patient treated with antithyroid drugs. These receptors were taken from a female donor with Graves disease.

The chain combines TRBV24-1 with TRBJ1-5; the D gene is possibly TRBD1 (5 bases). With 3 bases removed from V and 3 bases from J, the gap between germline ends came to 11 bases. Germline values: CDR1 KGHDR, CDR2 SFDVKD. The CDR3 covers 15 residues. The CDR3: CATSDGQGLNQPQHF. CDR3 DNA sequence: TGTGCCACCAGTGATGGGCAGGGTCTCAATCAGCCCCAGCATTTT.

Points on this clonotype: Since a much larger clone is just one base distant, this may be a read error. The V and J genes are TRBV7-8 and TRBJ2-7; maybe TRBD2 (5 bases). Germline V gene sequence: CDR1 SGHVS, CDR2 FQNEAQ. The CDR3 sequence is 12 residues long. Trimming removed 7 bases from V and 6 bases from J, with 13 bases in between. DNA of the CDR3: TGTGCCAGCACCGGAGGCGGGTTCGAGCAGTACTTC. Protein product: CASTGGGFEQYF.

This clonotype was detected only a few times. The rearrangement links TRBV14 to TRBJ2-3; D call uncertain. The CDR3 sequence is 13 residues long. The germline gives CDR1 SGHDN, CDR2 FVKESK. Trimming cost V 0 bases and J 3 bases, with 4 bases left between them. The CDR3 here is CASSQDITDTQYF. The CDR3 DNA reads TGTGCCAGCAGCCAAGACATTACAGATACGCAGTATTTT.

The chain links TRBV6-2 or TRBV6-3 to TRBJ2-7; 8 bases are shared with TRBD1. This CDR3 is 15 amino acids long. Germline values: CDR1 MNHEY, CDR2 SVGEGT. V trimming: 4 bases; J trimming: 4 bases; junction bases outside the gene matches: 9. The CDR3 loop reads CASSSIKTGAYEQYF. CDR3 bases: TGTGCCAGCAGTTCCATAAAGACAGGGGCGTACGAGCAGTACTTC.

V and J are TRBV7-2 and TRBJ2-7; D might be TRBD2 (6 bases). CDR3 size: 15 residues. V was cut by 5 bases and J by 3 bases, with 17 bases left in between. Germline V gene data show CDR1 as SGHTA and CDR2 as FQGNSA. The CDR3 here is CASSPGTAGLYEQYF. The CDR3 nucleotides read TGTGCCAGCAGCCCGGGTACGGCGGGACTCTACGAGCAGTACTTC.

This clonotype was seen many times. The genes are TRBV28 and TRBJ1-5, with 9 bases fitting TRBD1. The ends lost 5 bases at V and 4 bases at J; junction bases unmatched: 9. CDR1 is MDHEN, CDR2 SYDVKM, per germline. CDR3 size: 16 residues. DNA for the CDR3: TGTGCCAGCAGTGATCCGGGACAGGGCCGAAATCAGCCCCAGCATTTT. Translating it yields CASSDPGQGRNQPQHF.

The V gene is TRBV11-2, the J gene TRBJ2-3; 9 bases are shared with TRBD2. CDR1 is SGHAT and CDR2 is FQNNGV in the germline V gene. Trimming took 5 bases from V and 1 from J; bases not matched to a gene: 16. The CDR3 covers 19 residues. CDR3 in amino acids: CASSHRAASGNFGTDTQYF. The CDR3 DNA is TGTGCCAGCAGCCACCGGGCGGCTAGCGGGAATTTCGGCACAGATACGCAGTATTTT.

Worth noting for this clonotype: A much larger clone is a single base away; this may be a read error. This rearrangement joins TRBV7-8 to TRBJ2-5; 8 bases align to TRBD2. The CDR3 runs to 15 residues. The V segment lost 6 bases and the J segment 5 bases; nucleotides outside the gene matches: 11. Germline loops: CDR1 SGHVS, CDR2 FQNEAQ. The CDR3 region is CASRPVSGRRETQYF. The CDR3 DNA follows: TGTGCCAGCAGGCCCGTGAGCGGGAGAAGGGAGACCCAGTACTTC. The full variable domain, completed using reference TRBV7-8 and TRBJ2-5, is GAGVSQSPRYKVAKRGQDVALRCDPISGHVSLFWYQQALGQGPEFLTYFQNEAQLDKSGLPSDRFFAERPEGSVSTLKIQRTQQEDSAVYLCASRPVSGRRETQYFGPGTRLLVL.

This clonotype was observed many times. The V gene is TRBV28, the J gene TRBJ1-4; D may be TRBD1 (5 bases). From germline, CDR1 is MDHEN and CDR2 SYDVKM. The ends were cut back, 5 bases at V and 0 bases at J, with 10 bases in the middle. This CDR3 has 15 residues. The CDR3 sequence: CASSPIQATNEKLFF. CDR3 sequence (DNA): TGTGCCAGCAGTCCCATACAGGCAACTAATGAAAAACTGTTTTTT.

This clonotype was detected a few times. CDR3 in amino acids: CAWSETSGISYEQYF. The CDR3 DNA is TGTGCCTGGAGTGAAACTAGCGGGATCTCCTACGAGCAGTACTTC. This chain connects TRBV30 to TRBJ2-7, with 10 bases matching TRBD2. The CDR3 runs to 15 residues. Germline V gene sequence: CDR1 GTSNPN, CDR2 SVGIG (reference sequence). J gave up 0 bases and V 1 base, and 3 bases lay outside the gene matches.

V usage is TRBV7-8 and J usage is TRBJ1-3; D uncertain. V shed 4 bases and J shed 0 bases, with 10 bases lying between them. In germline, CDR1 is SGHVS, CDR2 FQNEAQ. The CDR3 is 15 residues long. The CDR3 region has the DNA TGTGCCAGCAGCTCTTCGGACCTCTCTGGAAACACCATATATTTT. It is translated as CASSSSDLSGNTIYF.

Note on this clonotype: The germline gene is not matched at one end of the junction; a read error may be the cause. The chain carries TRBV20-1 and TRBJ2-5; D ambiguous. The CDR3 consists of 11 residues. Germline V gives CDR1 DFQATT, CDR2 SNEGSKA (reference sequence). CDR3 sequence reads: CSVSHQEAQYF. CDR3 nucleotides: TGCAGTGTTAGCCACCAAGAGGCCCAGTACTTC.

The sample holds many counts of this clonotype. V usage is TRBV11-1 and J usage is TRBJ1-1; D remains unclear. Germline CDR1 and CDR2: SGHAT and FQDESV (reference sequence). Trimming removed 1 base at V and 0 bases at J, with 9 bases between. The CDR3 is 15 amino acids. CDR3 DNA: TGTGCCAGCAGCTTAGAGGGAGCGATGAACACTGAAGCTTTCTTT. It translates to CASSLEGAMNTEAFF.